The 7 T cell receptor beta chains listed next were all sequenced from one sample in a study of PD-L1 blockade in urothelial cancer. The time point is: pretreatment peripheral blood. Libraries were prepared by immunoSEQ multiplex PCR; TCRdb keeps only in-frame clonotypes and omits some of them. The sample carries 45,000 to 60,000 clones, 82% recorded once. This sample comprised PBMCs, obtained around atezolizumab (anti-PD-L1) treatment. The receptors come from a man aged 50 or older with urothelial cancer.

The gene calls are TRBV9 and TRBJ2-1, with 10 bases that match TRBD2. This CDR3 spans 15 amino acids. V was pared by 0 bases and J by 9 bases, with 6 bases of the junction left unmatched. Germline V gene lookup returns CDR1 SGDLS and CDR2 YYNGEE. The DNA for the CDR3 is TGTGCCAGCAGCGTAGGTCCTAGCGGGAGCGGTGAGCAGTTCTTC. Encoded protein: CASSVGPSGSGEQFF.

The chain employs TRBV6-1 and TRBJ2-5, with TRBD2 as a possible D gene (5 bases). The CDR3 spans 13 residues. V lost 5 bases and J 7 bases, leaving 14 bases between the germline ends. Germline loops: CDR1 MNHNS, CDR2 SASEGT. CDR3 nucleotide sequence: TGTGCCAGCAGTTCCCCCGGGGTTGCGACCCAGTACTTC. Amino acid sequence: CASSSPGVATQYF.

The chain employs TRBV18 and TRBJ1-5, with 11 bases matching TRBD1. CDR1 KGHSH and CDR2 LQKENI come from the germline V gene. J gave up 6 bases and V 2 bases, and 3 bases lay outside the gene matches. CDR3 length: 15 amino acids. The CDR3 region has the DNA TGTGCCAGCTCACCAGGACAGGGGGCAGGTCAGCCCCAGCATTTT. Translated, it gives CASSPGQGAGQPQHF.

The chain uses TRBV11-2 and TRBJ2-2; 8 positions match TRBD1. The CDR3 is 14 residues long. J was trimmed by 3 bases and V by 7 bases; bases with no gene match: 4. Germline V gene sequence: CDR1 SGHAT, CDR2 FQNNGV. The CDR3 protein is CASTGQGDTGELFF. The CDR3, as DNA: TGTGCCAGCACCGGACAGGGAGACACCGGGGAGCTGTTTTTT.

The rearrangement joins TRBV7-3 to TRBJ1-3; 7 bases fit TRBD1. Trimming cost V 10 bases and J 3 bases; bases outside gene matches: 9. This CDR3 has 14 amino acids. From germline, CDR1 is SGHTA and CDR2 FQGTGA. The CDR3: CAKVKGALGNTIYF. In DNA form, the CDR3 reads TGTGCCAAAGTTAAGGGGGCGCTTGGAAACACCATATATTTT.

The chain uses TRBV6-1 and TRBJ2-7, with D possibly TRBD1 on 5 matching bases. Trimming left V 3 bases short and J 4 bases short, with 19 bases between. The V gene's germline CDR1 is MNHNS and CDR2 SASEGT. The length of the CDR3 is 16 residues. This chain's CDR3 is CASSDVAGPFNYEQYV. The CDR3 DNA reads TGTGCCAGCAGTGATGTTGCAGGGCCGTTTAATTACGAGCAGTACGTC.

This clone was seen a few times. The V gene is TRBV19, the J gene TRBJ1-2, with unresolved D. Germline CDR1 reads LNHDA; CDR2 reads SQIVND (reference sequence). The V end was cut by 7 bases, the J end by 4 bases, with 22 bases between. The CDR3 consists of 16 residues. The CDR3 region is CASIREAAFVGYGYTF. In DNA, the CDR3 is TGTGCCAGTATAAGGGAGGCAGCCTTTGTCGGCTATGGCTACACCTTC. Together with reference TRBV19 and TRBJ1-2, the CDR3 gives the full variable domain: DGGITQSPKYLFRKEGQNVTLSCEQNLNHDAMYWYRQDPGQGLRLIYYSQIVNDFQKGDIAEGYSVSREKKESFPLTVTSAQKNPTAFYLCASIREAAFVGYGYTFGSGTRLTVV.